The source of this T cell receptor (beta chain) is a study of blood T cell repertoires in COVID-19. Here immunoSEQ multiplex PCR was the method, and the copy in TCRdb shows in-frame clones only, minus some. The table has approximately 210,000 clones, roughly four fifths seen once. The V and J ends lost 2 bases and 3 bases, in that order; junction bases with no gene match: 5. The CDR3 totals 16 residues. The chain employs TRBV23-1 and TRBJ2-4; 9 bases are shared with TRBD1. TRBV23-1 is annotated as an ORF whose role is uncertain. Material for sequencing was PBMCs or T cells enriched from blood (not recorded which). The TCR originated in a man in his forties or fifties who had recovered from COVID-19. This chain's CDR3 is CASSQTGGIVKNIQYF. Written as DNA, the CDR3 is TGCGCCAGCAGTCAAACAGGGGGCATCGTCAAAAACATTCAGTACTTC.